This T cell receptor (beta chain) was found in a study of monozygotic twins with inflammatory bowel disease. The CDR3 contains 18 residues. Germline V gene data show CDR1 as SGHVS and CDR2 as FNYEAQ. Each CDR3 protein gets one entry in TCRdb, which reprocessed the 5' RACE reads and gives no DNA. The clone table shows over 150,000 distinct CDR3 sequences, with the ten largest holding 2% to 2.5%. The TCR was taken from a human donor with ulcerative colitis or Crohn's disease, or a healthy co-twin of an affected twin (not recorded which). The sample consisted of blood. The chain recombines TRBV7-6 with TRBJ2-3; TCRdb's D call, TRBD2, is unchecked because there is no DNA. CDR3 loop: CASSLIIQRDLSTDTQYF.